This is a list of T cell receptor beta chains from one sample in a study of T cells in Graves' hyperthyroidism and ophthalmopathy. From the multiplex PCR reads, TCRdb called clonotypes with MiXCR, one entry per CDR3 protein. The sample has approximately 640,000 distinct CDR3 sequences, 45% seen once. Input material: peripheral blood or thyroid tissue (not recorded which). The receptors were gathered from an adult man with Graves' disease, either hyperthyroidism or ophthalmopathy (not recorded which). CDR3s include the opening cysteine and the closing phenylalanine or tryptophan. D genes are given only for firm matches. The listing skips clone size in some rows; elsewhere it reads once, few, many or a size class.

D gene	V gene	J gene	clone size	CDR3 protein	CDR3 DNA
NA	TRBV11-2	TRBJ1-5	many	CASSVVQNQPQHF	TGTGCCAGCAGCGTAGTACAGAATCAGCCCCAGCATTTT
NA	TRBV7-9	TRBJ2-7	few	CASSFGHSYEQYF	TGTGCCAGCAGCTTCGGTCACTCCTACGAGCAGTACTTC
NA	TRBV7-8	TRBJ1-1	NA	CASSIGGGWGTEAFF	TGTGCCAGCAGCATAGGTGGGGGATGGGGCACTGAAGCTTTCTTT
TRBD2	TRBV7-2	TRBJ2-7	NA	CASSLETSGTEQYF	TGTGCCAGCAGCTTAGAAACTAGCGGAACCGAGCAGTACTTC
TRBD1	TRBV15	TRBJ1-1	many	CATSGTANTEAFF	TGTGCCACCAGCGGGACAGCGAACACTGAAGCTTTCTTT
NA	TRBV19	TRBJ1-1	few	CASSIEVQGWNTEAFF	TGTGCCAGTAGTATAGAGGTTCAGGGTTGGAACACTGAAGCTTTCTTT
NA	TRBV7-8	TRBJ2-7	many	CASSLGSGSEQYF	TGTGCCAGCAGCTTAGGGTCCGGTTCCGAGCAGTACTTC
NA	TRBV10-3	TRBJ1-4	NA	CAIRGEKLFF	TGTGCCATCAGAGGGGAAAAACTGTTTTTT
TRBD1	TRBV7-6	TRBJ1-6	NA	CASSKAGGSSYNSPLHF	TGTGCCAGCAGCAAAGCAGGGGGTAGCTCCTATAATTCACCCCTCCACTTT
TRBD2	TRBV7-6	TRBJ2-5	many	CASSALAGGETQYF	TGTGCCAGCAGCGCTCTAGCGGGAGGAGAGACCCAGTACTTC
TRBD2	TRBV7-3	TRBJ2-7	few	CASSLVAGGMYEQYF	TGTGCCAGCAGCTTAGTAGCGGGAGGAATGTACGAGCAGTACTTC
TRBD1	TRBV10-3	TRBJ1-4	NA	CAISVYRGKNEKLFF	TGTGCCATCAGTGTCTACAGGGGCAAGAATGAAAAACTGTTTTTT
NA	TRBV10-3	TRBJ1-1	NA	CAISDQWGAFF	TGTGCCATCAGTGATCAGTGGGGAGCTTTCTTT
TRBD2	TRBV20-1	TRBJ2-5	NA	CSARGGGGAETQYF	TGCAGTGCTAGAGGAGGCGGGGGTGCTGAGACCCAGTACTTC
NA	TRBV24-1	TRBJ1-6	many	CATSAAGANSPLHF	TGTGCCACCAGTGCCGCCGGGGCGAATTCACCCCTCCACTTT
NA	TRBV29-1	TRBJ1-2	NA	CSTVGTGTRYGYTF	TGCAGCACCGTGGGGACCGGGACAAGGTATGGCTACACCTTC
NA	TRBV7-9	TRBJ1-6	few	CASSRLGYNSPLHF	TGTGCCAGCAGCCGACTCGGGTATAATTCACCCCTCCACTTT
NA	TRBV6-5	TRBJ2-7	NA	CASSYKTGPGEQYF	TGTGCCAGCAGTTACAAAACAGGGCCGGGGGAGCAGTACTTC
TRBD1	TRBV11-2	TRBJ1-6	many	CASRLDRGNSPLHF	TGTGCCAGCAGGTTGGACAGGGGCAATTCACCCCTCCACTTT
TRBD1	TRBV6-1	TRBJ1-1	NA	CASSPPGQGAVSLGAFF	TGTGCCAGCAGCCCCCCGGGACAGGGGGCGGTCTCCTTAGGAGCTTTCTTT
TRBD2	TRBV7-8	TRBJ2-7	NA	CASTELAGEGEQYF	TGTGCCAGCACCGAACTAGCGGGAGAGGGAGAGCAGTACTTC
NA	TRBV24-1	TRBJ1-2	many	CATGGQGDYGYTF	TGTGCCACCGGCGGGCAGGGCGACTATGGCTACACCTTC
TRBD1	TRBV29-1	TRBJ2-2	NA	CSVDRDRGELFF	TGCAGCGTCGACCGGGACAGGGGGGAGCTGTTTTTT
NA	TRBV6-1	TRBJ2-7	once	CASSYLDTTYEQYF	TGTGCCAGCAGTTACCTGGACACAACCTACGAGCAGTACTTC
NA	TRBV2	TRBJ1-5	many	CASTTGTISNQPQHF	TGTGCCAGCACCACTGGGACCATTAGCAATCAGCCCCAGCATTTT
NA	TRBV7-9	TRBJ2-7	NA	CASSPWTYEQYF	TGTGCCAGCAGCCCGTGGACTTACGAGCAGTACTTC
TRBD2	TRBV20-1	TRBJ2-7	few	CSASLLAGGPGEQYF	TGCAGTGCTAGTTTACTAGCGGGAGGGCCGGGAGAGCAGTACTTC
TRBD1	TRBV10-1	TRBJ1-6	once	CAISEGTGSNSPLHF	TGTGCCATCAGTGAGGGGACAGGGAGCAATTCACCCCTCCACTTT
TRBD1	TRBV20-1	TRBJ2-7	few	CSASGTGGLEQYF	TGCAGTGCCTCCGGGACAGGAGGGCTGGAGCAGTACTTC
NA	TRBV5-6	TRBJ1-1	few	CASSFLYQGENTEAFF	TGTGCCAGCAGCTTCTTGTACCAGGGAGAAAACACTGAAGCTTTCTTT
TRBD2	TRBV20-1	TRBJ2-7	NA	CSAVKLAGLAYEQYF	TGCAGTGCTGTCAAACTAGCGGGCCTAGCCTACGAGCAGTACTTC
TRBD1	TRBV5-1	TRBJ2-2	NA	CASRFGQGGTGELFF	TGCGCCAGCAGATTCGGACAGGGAGGTACCGGGGAGCTGTTTTTT
TRBD1	TRBV12-3/TRBV12-4	TRBJ1-1	NA	CASSLHEGARAFF	TGTGCCAGCAGTTTACACGAGGGGGCCCGAGCTTTCTTT
NA	TRBV7-9	TRBJ1-2	few	CASSQSIGLGYTF	TGCGCCAGCAGCCAGTCAATCGGGCTTGGCTACACCTTC
NA	TRBV6-1	TRBJ1-1	NA	CASSESGVPEAFF	TGTGCCAGCAGTGAATCGGGGGTCCCTGAAGCTTTCTTT
NA	TRBV2	TRBJ2-3	NA	CASSETGMDTQYF	TGTGCCAGCAGTGAAACAGGGATGGATACGCAGTATTTT
NA	TRBV6-6	TRBJ2-5	few	CASSYSIGRETQYF	TGTGCCAGCAGTTACTCGATAGGGAGGGAGACCCAGTACTTC
NA	TRBV10-3	TRBJ1-2	NA	CAISESVSDNYGYTF	TGTGCCATCAGTGAGTCAGTGAGCGATAACTATGGCTACACCTTC
NA	TRBV5-1	TRBJ1-2	NA	CASSLSGTKNYGYTF	TGCGCCAGCAGCTTATCCGGGACAAAAAACTATGGCTACACCTTC
NA	TRBV20-1	TRBJ1-4	many	CSARDPRASEKLFF	TGCAGTGCTAGAGATCCCAGGGCAAGTGAAAAACTGTTTTTT
TRBD2	TRBV7-2	TRBJ2-5	NA	CASSLQRGGPETQYF	TGTGCCAGCAGCTTACAGCGGGGGGGCCCGGAGACCCAGTACTTC
NA	TRBV6-5	TRBJ1-5	many	CASSYRGTQPQHF	TGTGCCAGCAGTTACCGGGGGACTCAGCCCCAGCATTTT
NA	TRBV9	TRBJ1-1	few	CASSSTGISTEAFF	TGTGCCAGCAGCTCTACAGGGATATCCACTGAAGCTTTCTTT
NA	TRBV24-1	TRBJ2-7	many	CATSEAASYEQYF	TGTGCCACCAGTGAAGCGGCGAGCTACGAGCAGTACTTC
NA	TRBV6-6	TRBJ1-5	few	CTSRDGQSNQPQHF	TGTACCAGCAGGGACGGACAGTCCAATCAGCCCCAGCATTTT
NA	TRBV7-9	TRBJ1-4	many	CASSLVNRVEEKLFF	TGTGCCAGCAGCTTAGTCAACAGGGTGGAAGAAAAACTGTTTTTT
TRBD1	TRBV6-5	TRBJ1-2	NA	CASSDGQGALYGYTF	TGTGCCAGCAGTGACGGGCAGGGGGCCCTCTATGGCTACACCTTC
TRBD1	TRBV7-2	TRBJ1-5	many	CASSSPTGQGNQPQHF	TGTGCCAGCAGCTCGCCCACCGGACAGGGGAATCAGCCCCAGCATTTT